This TCR beta chain was recovered during a study of blood T cell repertoires in COVID-19. Study information: Acute-phase and convalescent COVID-19 samples originated in the United States, Italy and Spain. PBMCs, B-cell-depleted T cells, or T cells provided the cDNA or gDNA that made up the material.

Original data processing: Estimation of nucleated cell counts relied on the amplification of reference gene primers. Some clones are missing from TCRdb's copy, which holds only in-frame ones; the method was immunoSEQ multiplex PCR. That table gives V, J and clone size, and the DNA gave D and trimming. This sample yields just under 350,000 clones, of which about nine tenths are seen a single time; 7.3% belongs to the top ten. CDR3 length: 14 residues. The V end lost 0 bases, the J end lost 5 bases, and 10 bases lay between the germline ends. Germline CDR1 and CDR2: MNHEY and SMNVEV (reference sequence).

Sequencing input: peripheral blood. The origin of this receptor is a woman aged 70-85 years with COVID-19, enrolled during active disease. The V gene is TRBV27, the J gene TRBJ1-1, with D perhaps matching TRBD1 (6 bases). The CDR3, as DNA: TGTGCCAGCAGTTTATCGCGGGGGGCGACTGAAGCTTTCTTT. Translated: CASSLSRGATEAFF.